The clone carrying this T cell receptor (beta chain) has more than one count but fewer than ten. Its antigen remains unidentified. This sample stems from a study of OX40 agonist ivuxolimab in advanced cancers. Whole-study context: Prior checkpoint blockade (anti-PD-1, anti-PD-L1 or anti-CTLA-4) was permitted; approximately 40% had it. Study-level results: Partial responders at 0.1-3.0 mg/kg had among the lowest clonal expansion.

The junction had 7 bases not matched to a gene; V was cut back by 1 base and J by 8 bases. The length of the CDR3 is 16 residues. Germline CDR1 reads SEHNR; CDR2 reads FQNEAQ (reference sequence). Method: immunoSEQ multiplex PCR; TCRdb's copy keeps in-frame clones and lacks some. Here the sample spans tens of thousands of clones, around 86% being singletons. Blood sampling was done at baseline, cycle 4 day 1, and cycle 7 day 1. This TCR was sampled from an adult with an advanced solid tumor such as melanoma, head and neck, liver or kidney cancer. The chain links TRBV7-9 to TRBJ1-6; TRBD1 agrees at 8 bases. Specimen: CD4+ or CD8+ T cells sorted from blood, collected in a trial of the OX40 agonist ivuxolimab. CDR3 sequence: CASSLDRGNWDSPLHF. CDR3 coding DNA: TGTGCCAGCAGCTTAGACAGGGGGAATTGGGATTCACCCCTCCACTTT.